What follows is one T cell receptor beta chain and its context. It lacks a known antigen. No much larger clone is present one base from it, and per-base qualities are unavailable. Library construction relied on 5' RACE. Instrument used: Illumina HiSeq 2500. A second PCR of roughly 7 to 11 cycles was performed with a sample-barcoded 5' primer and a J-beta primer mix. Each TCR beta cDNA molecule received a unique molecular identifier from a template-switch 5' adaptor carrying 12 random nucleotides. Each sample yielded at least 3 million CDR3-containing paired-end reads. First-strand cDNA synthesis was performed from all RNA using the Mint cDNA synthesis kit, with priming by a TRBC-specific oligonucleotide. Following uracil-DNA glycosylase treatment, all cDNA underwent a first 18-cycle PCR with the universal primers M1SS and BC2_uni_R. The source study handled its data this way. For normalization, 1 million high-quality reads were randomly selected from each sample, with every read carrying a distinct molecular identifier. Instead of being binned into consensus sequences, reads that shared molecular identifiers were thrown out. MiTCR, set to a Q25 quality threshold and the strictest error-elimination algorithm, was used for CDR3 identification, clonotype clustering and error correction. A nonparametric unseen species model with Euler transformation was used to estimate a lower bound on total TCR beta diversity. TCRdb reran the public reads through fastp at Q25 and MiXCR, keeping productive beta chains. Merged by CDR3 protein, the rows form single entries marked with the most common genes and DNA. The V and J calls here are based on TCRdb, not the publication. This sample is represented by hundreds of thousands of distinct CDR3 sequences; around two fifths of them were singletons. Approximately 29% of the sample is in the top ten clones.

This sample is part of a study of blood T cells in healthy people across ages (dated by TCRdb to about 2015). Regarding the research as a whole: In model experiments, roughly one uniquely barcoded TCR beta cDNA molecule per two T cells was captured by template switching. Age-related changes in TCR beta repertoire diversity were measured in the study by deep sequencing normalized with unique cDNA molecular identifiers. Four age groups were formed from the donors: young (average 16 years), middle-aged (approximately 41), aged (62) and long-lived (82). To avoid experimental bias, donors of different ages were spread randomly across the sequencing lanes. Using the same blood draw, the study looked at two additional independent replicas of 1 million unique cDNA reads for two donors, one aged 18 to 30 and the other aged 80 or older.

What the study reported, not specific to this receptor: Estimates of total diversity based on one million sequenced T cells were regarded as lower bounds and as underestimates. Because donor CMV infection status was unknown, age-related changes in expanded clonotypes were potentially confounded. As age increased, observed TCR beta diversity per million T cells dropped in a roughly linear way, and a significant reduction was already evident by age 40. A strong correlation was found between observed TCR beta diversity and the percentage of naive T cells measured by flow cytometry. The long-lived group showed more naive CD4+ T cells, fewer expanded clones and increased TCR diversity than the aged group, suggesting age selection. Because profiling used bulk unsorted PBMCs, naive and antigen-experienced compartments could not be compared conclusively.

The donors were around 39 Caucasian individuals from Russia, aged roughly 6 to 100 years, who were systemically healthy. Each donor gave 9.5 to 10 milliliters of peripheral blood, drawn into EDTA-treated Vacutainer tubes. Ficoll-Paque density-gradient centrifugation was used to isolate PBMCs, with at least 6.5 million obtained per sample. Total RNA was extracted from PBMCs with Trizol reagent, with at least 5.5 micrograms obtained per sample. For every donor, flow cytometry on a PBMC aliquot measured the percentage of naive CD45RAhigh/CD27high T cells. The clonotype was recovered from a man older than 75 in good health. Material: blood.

The CDR3 reads as follows: CASSLDLGRNTEAFF. The nucleotide sequence is given as TGCGCCAGCAGCTTGGACCTCGGCAGAAACACTGAAGCTTTCTTT. The rearranged segments are TRBV5-1 and TRBJ1-1, with the D gene not clear enough to name. V sheds 0 bases and J sheds 2 bases, leaving 11 bases between their ends. From its cysteine to its phenylalanine, the CDR3 spans 15 amino acids. Only the CDR3 part of the read is kept: 45 bases, read in frame from the first base. CDR1 and CDR2, per the germline V gene, are SGHRS and YFSETQ.